The following is a T cell receptor beta chain sequence with its context. cDNA came from about 0.46 to 1 ug RNA primed by random hexamers. The method of amplification for TCR beta CDR3 was immunoSEQ multiplex PCR, covering 54 Vbeta and 13 Jbeta. TCRdb ran MiXCR on the immunoSEQ multiplex PCR reads and lists one entry per CDR3 protein. The sample shows 170,000 or so distinct CDR3 sequences, about 93% of them seen only once. The record originates from a study of CD8 T cells in Susac syndrome. Study-level background: At blood draw, Susac syndrome patients were therapy-naive, on corticosteroids, or on intravenous immunoglobulin alone.

V gave up 7 bases and J gave up 7 bases; unmatched junction bases: 7. Germline V gives CDR1 MNHEY, CDR2 SVGEGT. The CDR3 consists of 13 residues. The clonotype was recovered from a human donor with Susac syndrome. The chain uses TRBV6-2 or TRBV6-3 and TRBJ1-5; TRBD1 aligns across 7 bases. Sequences were obtained from CD4+ T cells from PBMCs. The DNA for the CDR3 is TGTGCCAGCAACCGGGACAGCGGCCAGCCCCAGCATTTT. It specifies CASNRDSGQPQHF.